A single sample gave rise to the 27 T cell receptor beta chains below, sequenced in a study of OX40 agonist ivuxolimab in advanced cancers. Produced via immunoSEQ multiplex PCR; TCRdb's table is partial and in-frame only. The table includes approximately 70,000 clones, roughly 81% detected once. The starting material was CD4+ or CD8+ T cells sorted from blood, obtained in a trial of the OX40 agonist ivuxolimab. All receptors derive from an adult with an advanced solid tumor such as melanoma, head and neck, liver or kidney cancer.

The V gene is TRBV11-2, the J gene TRBJ2-3; D is unresolved. The CDR3 runs to 15 residues. The germline V gene encodes CDR1 SGHAT and CDR2 FQNNGV. The V end was cut by 1 base, the J end by 1 base, with 9 bases between. DNA for the CDR3: TGTGCCAGCAGCTTAGGGGTTTGGCGCACAGATACGCAGTATTTT. The encoded protein is CASSLGVWRTDTQYF.

A word on this clone: Within the sample, other DNA sequences also encode this same CDR3. V and J are TRBV28 and TRBJ1-4, with TRBD1 matching over 10 bases. The CDR3 loop spans 15 amino acids. Germline V lookup: CDR1 MDHEN, CDR2 SYDVKM. V lost 5 bases to trimming and J lost 8 bases; unmatched junction nucleotides: 8. The DNA for the CDR3 is TGTGCCAGCAGTCCCGGGGGGACAGGGGACGAAAAACTGTTTTTT. It is translated as CASSPGGTGDEKLFF.

The V call is TRBV28, the J call TRBJ2-1; 15 nucleotides align to TRBD2. V was pared by 2 bases and J by 4 bases, with 9 bases of the junction left unmatched. Germline CDR1 is MDHEN and CDR2 is SYDVKM. This CDR3 has 19 residues. CDR3 sequence (DNA): TGTGCCAGCAGTTTAACCGGGACTAGCGGGAGGCCCCAATACAATGAGCAGTTCTTC. Protein product: CASSLTGTSGRPQYNEQFF.

This chain links TRBV4-2 with TRBJ2-1; D possibly matches TRBD1 or TRBD2 (5 bases each). The germline V gene encodes CDR1 LGHNA and CDR2 YNFKEQ. The CDR3 totals 15 residues. Trimming removed 0 bases at V and 12 bases at J, with 18 bases between. This CDR3 is CASSQEFGRDGGQFF. The CDR3 DNA sequence: TGTGCCAGCAGCCAAGAGTTCGGCAGGGACGGAGGGCAGTTCTTC.

V and J are TRBV11-2 and TRBJ1-2; D is undetermined. Germline V lookup: CDR1 SGHAT, CDR2 FQNNGV. V was pared by 1 base and J by 2 bases, with 8 bases between. CDR3 length: 14 residues. CDR3 in amino acids: CASSLVSGNYGYTF. The DNA of the CDR3 is TGTGCCAGCAGCTTAGTGTCGGGCAACTATGGCTACACCTTC.

The chain joins TRBV5-5 to TRBJ2-5; D is ambiguous. Per the germline V gene, CDR1 is SGHKS and CDR2 is YYEKEE (reference sequence). Trimming cost V 0 bases and J 4 bases, with 7 bases left between them. The CDR3 extends over 13 amino acids. The DNA of the CDR3 is TGTGCCAGCAGCTTGGGTATGTTAGAGACCCAGTACTTC. It specifies CASSLGMLETQYF.

The chain employs TRBV19 and TRBJ2-1; the D is unclear. The CDR3 loop spans 14 amino acids. Germline V gives CDR1 LNHDA, CDR2 SQIVND (reference sequence). V lost 5 bases and J lost 7, with 15 bases in between. The DNA of the CDR3 is TGTGCCAGTAGTTACTCGGGCCAGACAAATGAGCAGTTCTTC. Protein: CASSYSGQTNEQFF.

This chain links TRBV10-2 with TRBJ2-1; D possibly uses TRBD1 or TRBD2 (6 bases each). The V end lost 2 bases, the J end lost 7 bases, and 15 bases lay between the germline ends. The CDR3 loop spans 15 amino acids. Germline CDR1 WSHSY, CDR2 SAAADI. Written as DNA, the CDR3 is TGCGCCAGCAGTGAGAAGGGGGGATCGAGGAATGAGCAGTTCTTC. It codes for CASSEKGGSRNEQFF.

The chain is built from TRBV6-5 and TRBJ1-1; D ambiguous. The CDR3 spans 13 residues. The V and J ends lost 4 bases and 5 bases respectively, with 11 bases between them. Germline-derived CDR1 and CDR2 are MNHEY and SVGAGI. Written as DNA, the CDR3 is TGTGCCAGCAGTTTACATAGCGGGACTGAAGCTTTCTTT. It translates to CASSLHSGTEAFF.

The V gene is TRBV18, the J gene TRBJ1-1; D is uncertain. This CDR3 region has 14 residues. Germline V CDR1 and CDR2: KGHSH, LQKENI. V was trimmed by 5 bases and J by 5 bases, leaving 15 bases between them. CDR3 loop: CASSESAVGTEAFF. CDR3 in DNA: TGTGCCAGCTCAGAATCGGCGGTAGGGACTGAAGCTTTCTTT.

DNA of the CDR3: TGTGCCAGCACCCGACAGGGCACAGACACTGAAGCTTTCTTT. Amino acids: CASTRQGTDTEAFF. This sequence joins TRBV6-1 and TRBJ1-1, with TRBD1 matching over 7 bases. V lost 7 bases to trimming and J lost 3 bases; unmatched junction nucleotides: 8. Germline loops: CDR1 MNHNS, CDR2 SASEGT. The CDR3 totals 14 residues.

This sequence joins TRBV18 and TRBJ2-7; no definite D call. V dropped 0 bases and J dropped 4 bases, with 7 bases sitting between them. Germline V gene lookup returns CDR1 KGHSH and CDR2 LQKENI. The CDR3 is 13 amino acids. In DNA, the CDR3 is TGTGCCAGCTCACCACCGCCCGGTTACGAGCAGTACTTC. It yields the protein CASSPPPGYEQYF.

This chain joins TRBV4-1 and TRBJ2-5, with D possibly being TRBD2 (5 bases). Trimming pared 0 bases from V and 5 bases from J, leaving 16 bases between. Germline CDR1 and CDR2: MGHRA and YSYEKL. This CDR3 spans 16 amino acids. The chain's CDR3 is CASSQDSVRSGETQYF. The CDR3 DNA reads as TGCGCCAGCAGCCAAGATTCTGTGAGATCGGGGGAGACCCAGTACTTC.

The genes are TRBV2 and TRBJ2-5, with TRBD1 matching over 7 bases. The trim removed 5 bases at V and 3 bases at J, leaving 9 bases unmatched. This CDR3 is 15 amino acids long. Germline values: CDR1 SNHLY, CDR2 FYNNEI. CDR3 nucleotides: TGTGCCAGCAGTCCTCTGGGACAGCACGAAGAGACCCAGTACTTC. This sequence encodes CASSPLGQHEETQYF.

The CDR3 DNA is TGTGCCAGTAGTATTTCCCAGGGGGAGACAGATACGCAGTATTTT. Encoded protein: CASSISQGETDTQYF. The chain uses TRBV19 and TRBJ2-3; the match to TRBD1 covers 7 bases. J was trimmed by 3 bases and V by 3 bases; bases with no gene match: 6. CDR3 length equals 15 residues. CDR1 and CDR2 (germline): LNHDA, SQIVND (reference sequence).

The chain couples TRBV7-8 to TRBJ1-1, with D uncertain. Trimming took off 1 base at V and 0 bases at J, with 6 bases between the two ends. Germline CDR1 is SGHVS and CDR2 is FQNEAQ. This CDR3 is built from 14 residues. The CDR3 sequence is CASSLVQMNTEAFF. For the CDR3, the DNA is TGTGCCAGCAGCTTAGTTCAGATGAACACTGAAGCTTTCTTT.

The chain employs TRBV5-1 and TRBJ1-1; D is unclear. Germline V CDR1 and CDR2: SGHRS, YFSETQ. The CDR3 has 13 amino acids. The germline V and J ends were trimmed by 0 bases and 3 bases, with 6 bases remaining between them. As DNA, the CDR3 is TGCGCCAGCAGCTTGGATGGGGACACTGAAGCTTTCTTT. Its protein product is CASSLDGDTEAFF.

The chain is built from TRBV4-1 and TRBJ2-5, with TRBD2 identical over 8 bases. The germline V gene encodes CDR1 MGHRA and CDR2 YSYEKL. The CDR3 loop spans 15 amino acids. Trimming removed 2 bases from V and 1 base from J; junction bases left unmatched: 3. CDR3 loop: CASSQLSGGQETQYF. In DNA, the CDR3 is TGCGCCAGCAGCCAATTAAGCGGGGGCCAAGAGACCCAGTACTTC.

The rearrangement uses TRBV9 and TRBJ2-5, with TRBD2 matching 11 bases. CDR1 SGDLS and CDR2 YYNGEE come from the germline V gene. The V gene end was trimmed by 4 bases and the J gene end by 4 bases; junction bases not matched to a gene: 3. The CDR3 has 14 amino acids. The chain's CDR3 is CASSPGLAGETQYF. CDR3 nucleotides: TGTGCCAGCAGCCCTGGACTAGCGGGAGAGACCCAGTACTTC.

The rearrangement uses TRBV7-8 and TRBJ2-5, with no clear D. Between the trimmed V and J ends, which lost 4 bases and 4 bases, there was a span of 4 bases. The CDR3 spans 11 residues. In germline, CDR1 is SGHVS, CDR2 FQNEAQ. CDR3 sequence reads: CASSYRETQYF. The DNA for the CDR3 is TGTGCCAGCAGCTACCGAGAGACCCAGTACTTC.

The rearrangement links TRBV19 to TRBJ1-5; 8 positions agree with TRBD1. V was clipped by 5 bases and J by 1 base; unmatched bases: 7. The CDR3 runs 16 residues. Germline loops: CDR1 LNHDA, CDR2 SQIVND (reference sequence). CDR3: CASSFHRGGSNQPQHF. The CDR3 nucleotides are TGTGCCAGTAGTTTTCACAGGGGGGGAAGCAATCAGCCCCAGCATTTT.

V and J are TRBV5-3 and TRBJ1-1; D not resolved. TRBV5-3 is marked as an open reading frame, function uncertain. CDR3 length: 16 residues. The ends were cut back, 6 bases at V and 0 bases at J, with 18 bases in the middle. Here the CDR3 DNA reads TGTGCCAGAACGTGGCAGTGCATGAAAATGAACACTGAAGCTTTCTTT. It codes for CARTWQCMKMNTEAFF.

The chain links TRBV18 to TRBJ2-7; D is perhaps TRBD2 (6 bases). There are 13 residues in the CDR3. V lost 3 bases to trimming and J lost 7 bases, with 13 bases between them. Germline CDR1 reads KGHSH; CDR2 reads LQKENI. The CDR3 loop reads CASSPRTNPEQYF. The CDR3, as DNA: TGTGCCAGCTCACCCCGGACTAACCCGGAGCAGTACTTC. The whole variable domain, filled in from reference TRBV18 and TRBJ2-7, reads NAGVMQNPRHLVRRRGQEARLRCSPMKGHSHVYWYRQLPEEGLKFMVYLQKENIIDESGMPKERFSAEFPKEGPSILRIQQVVRGDSAAYFCASSPRTNPEQYFGPGTRLTVT.

V is TRBV11-3 and J is TRBJ1-3; D not resolved. The V and J ends lost 2 bases and 2 bases respectively, with 7 bases between them. This CDR3 spans 14 amino acids. Germline V gene sequence: CDR1 SGHNT, CDR2 YENEEA. This CDR3 is CASSLSLTGNTIYF. CDR3 sequence (DNA): TGTGCCAGCAGCTTATCACTTACTGGAAACACCATATATTTT. Based on the CDR3 plus reference TRBV11-3 and TRBJ1-3, the full variable domain is EAGVVQSPRYKIIEKKQPVAFWCNPISGHNTLYWYLQNLGQGPELLIRYENEEAVDDSQLPKDRFSAERLKGVDSTLKIQPAELGDSAVYLCASSLSLTGNTIYFGEGSWLTVV.

This clone was recorded only once. The genes are TRBV18 and TRBJ2-7; D is possibly TRBD2 (6 bases). V gave up 2 bases and J gave up 1 base, with 9 bases separating them. The CDR3 contains 14 residues. Per germline, CDR1 KGHSH and CDR2 LQKENI. CDR3 DNA: TGTGCCAGCTCACCAATTGGGACTTCCTACGAGCAGTACTTC. Translating gives CASSPIGTSYEQYF.

The rearrangement uses TRBV19 and TRBJ2-1; 7 nucleotides agree with TRBD2. V lost 1 base, J lost 6 bases, and 6 bases stayed unmatched. The germline V gene encodes CDR1 LNHDA and CDR2 SQIVND (reference sequence). The CDR3 is 15 amino acids. In nucleotides, the CDR3 is TGTGCCAGTAGTATAGTGCCTAGCGGAGTCAATGAGCAGTTCTTC. Encoded protein: CASSIVPSGVNEQFF.

This chain uses TRBV6-4 with TRBJ1-6; D uncertain. Germline V lookup: CDR1 MRHNA, CDR2 SNTAGT. Deletions cut 9 bases from V and 7 bases from J, with 13 bases between. The CDR3 is 13 residues long. Here the CDR3 DNA reads TGTGCCAGTTCACGGGTGTTGAATTCACCCCTCCACTTT. It yields the protein CASSRVLNSPLHF.